This T cell receptor (beta chain) was sequenced during a study of blood T cell repertoires in COVID-19. About the study: COVID-19 samples collected from the United States, Italy and Spain covered acute and convalescent phases. T cells, B-cell-depleted T cells, or PBMCs provided the cDNA or gDNA that served as material.

Original data processing: Reference gene primer amplification yielded estimated nucleated cell counts. The protocol was immunoSEQ multiplex PCR, while the TCRdb copy is restricted to in-frame clones and leaves out a portion. The V and J calls and the clone size are those of that table, but D and trimming were determined from the DNA. Of more than 300,000 clones listed, 80% to 85% are singletons. Cohort assignment relied on participant-reported clinical history. The length of the CDR3 is 15 residues. Per the germline V gene, CDR1 is SGHVS and CDR2 is FQNEAQ. Trimming at V came to 5 bases and at J to 6 bases, leaving 10 bases not matched to a gene.

The sequenced material came from PBMCs or T cells enriched from blood (not recorded which). The chain employs TRBV7-8 and TRBJ2-1; TRBD2 aligns across 7 bases. This receptor was identified in a woman aged 50 to 60 who had recovered from COVID-19. CDR3 DNA: TGTGCCAGCAGCCCGCGCGCTAGCGGAATCAATGAGCAGTTCTTC. This sequence encodes CASSPRASGINEQFF.